This T cell receptor (beta chain) was identified in a study of blood T cell repertoires in COVID-19. Study background: Italy, Spain and the United States were the sources of the convalescent and acute COVID-19 samples. The analysed material was cDNA or gDNA that came from T cells, B-cell-depleted T cells, or PBMCs.

Germline loops: CDR1 MDHEN, CDR2 SYDVKM. V lost 8 bases, J lost 4 bases, and 8 bases stayed unmatched. The CDR3 totals 14 residues. As processed by the authors: The authors estimated nucleated cell counts from reference gene primer amplification. Produced via immunoSEQ multiplex PCR; TCRdb's table is partial and in-frame only. That table is the source of V, J and clone size, and D and trimming were worked out from the DNA. The data contain tens of thousands of clones, over 90% of them seen just once; the ten biggest clones take up about 1.9%. The sequenced sample was peripheral blood. The chain joins TRBV28 to TRBJ1-5; 7 bases map to TRBD1. The sequence was obtained from a human donor in a cohort sampled during active COVID-19. CDR3 nucleotides: TGTGCCAGCCGCCGGGACAGCTCGAATCAGCCCCAGCATTTT. Encoded protein: CASRRDSSNQPQHF.